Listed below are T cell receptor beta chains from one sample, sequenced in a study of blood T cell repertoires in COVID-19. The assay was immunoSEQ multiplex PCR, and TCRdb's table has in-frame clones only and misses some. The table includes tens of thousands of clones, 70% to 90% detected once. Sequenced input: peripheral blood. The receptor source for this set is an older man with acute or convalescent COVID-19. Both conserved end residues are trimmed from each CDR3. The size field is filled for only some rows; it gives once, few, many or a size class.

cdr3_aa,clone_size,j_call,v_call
ASSLGTYT,.,TRBJ1-2,TRBV12-3/TRBV12-4
ASQLAGGLNEQY,few,TRBJ2-7,TRBV27
ASREDTRRTEAF,.,TRBJ1-1,TRBV2
ASSKVRTTCWYEQY,.,TRBJ2-7,TRBV21-1
ASSHGRPPGRAF,.,TRBJ1-1,TRBV3-1/TRBV3-2
ASQRDNTGELF,.,TRBJ2-2,TRBV7-2
ASRPIVSGNNEQF,.,TRBJ2-1,TRBV11-1
ASRKWTGGSSYEQY,.,TRBJ2-7,TRBV28
ASSQDNYRAASPLH,.,TRBJ1-6,TRBV4-2
ASSSVRVGMWKAF,many,TRBJ1-1,TRBV18
ASSPNRDRSGGYT,.,TRBJ1-2,TRBV18
ASGGTVVAGNQPQH,.,TRBJ1-5,TRBV2
ASSLGQSYNEQF,.,TRBJ2-1,TRBV11-1
ASSEGRGANTEAF,.,TRBJ1-1,TRBV5-4
ASSSIPGQGGEKLF,.,TRBJ1-4,TRBV7-8
ASSGRQVFLGEKLF,once,TRBJ1-4,TRBV2
ASSLIPGATGDTQY,.,TRBJ2-3,TRBV27
ASSGGTSGSGYNEQF,.,TRBJ2-1,TRBV5-4
ASATRDREKLF,.,TRBJ1-4,TRBV7-8
ASRRGSSGSDEQF,.,TRBJ2-1,TRBV6-5
ASSGLQGMTGNTIY,.,TRBJ1-3,TRBV9
ASSFGTGRGTGELF,.,TRBJ2-2,TRBV5-1
ASSLVAGTGGNTIY,.,TRBJ1-3,TRBV7-2
ASTPGGTGSYEQY,.,TRBJ2-7,TRBV19
ASSTSGNTEAF,.,TRBJ1-1,TRBV7-9
ASSWGGGNSPLH,.,TRBJ1-6,TRBV5-4
ASTRGDRGPDGYT,.,TRBJ1-2,TRBV19
SVGQGPMNTEAF,.,TRBJ1-1,TRBV29-1
ATSRDQAYGYT,.,TRBJ1-2,TRBV15
ASSATSGTYEQY,once,TRBJ2-7,TRBV11-3
ASSLGLAGGRYNEQF,.,TRBJ2-1,TRBV5-6
ASSSRDTRYTPQH,.,TRBJ1-5,TRBV7-8
ASSLTGAPMNTEAF,once,TRBJ1-1,TRBV18
ASRASGGGPGNEQF,.,TRBJ2-1,TRBV10-2
ASSAGRETQY,.,TRBJ2-5,TRBV18
ASSAGPNTEAF,.,TRBJ1-1,TRBV7-3
ASSPMGPGLDYGYT,.,TRBJ1-2,TRBV7-3
ASSWGENSPLH,.,TRBJ1-6,TRBV7-8
ASSEGATNTEAF,.,TRBJ1-1,TRBV18
AISVQGQTEAF,.,TRBJ1-1,TRBV10-3
ASSLVTTLYGYT,.,TRBJ1-2,TRBV7-2
ASSPRGGRHEQY,.,TRBJ2-7,TRBV7-6
ASSLDSGTSNEQF,.,TRBJ2-1,TRBV7-9
ASSPGHRSSYEQY,once,TRBJ2-7,TRBV28
ATGRDSNYGYT,.,TRBJ1-2,TRBV15
ASRRTGSETQY,.,TRBJ2-5,TRBV27
ASSPTSGASYNEQF,.,TRBJ2-1,TRBV18
ASSFRGSYGYT,once,TRBJ1-2,TRBV5-1
ASSQIEGHLGGYT,.,TRBJ1-2,TRBV3-1/TRBV3-2
ASSASGGVDYGYT,.,TRBJ1-2,TRBV18
ASSSSSYEQY,.,TRBJ2-7,TRBV5-6
ASSFGGHTIY,.,TRBJ1-3,TRBV12-3/TRBV12-4